This record concerns one TCR beta chain sequence. Its antigen is undetermined. These data belong to a study of blood T cells in healthy people across ages. The study, taken as a whole, reports: What prevented conclusive comparison of naive and antigen-experienced cells was that PBMCs were unsorted. A strong correlation between TCR beta diversity and naive T cell percentage was seen. It was held that the diversity estimates obtained from one million T cells were underestimates.

A J-beta primer mix and a sample-barcoded 5' primer were used in a second PCR of roughly 6 to 11 cycles. Each sample provided no less than 2.5 million CDR3-containing paired-end reads. Each CDR3 protein gets one entry after TCRdb re-called the 5' RACE reads with MiXCR. The data show 550,000 to 600,000 distinct CDR3 sequences, 45% to 55% seen once. Trimming removed 3 bases from V and 3 bases from J; junction bases left unmatched: 11. Germline values: CDR1 MGHDK, CDR2 SYGVNS. The CDR3 loop spans 16 amino acids. The sequencing sample was made of blood. This TCR derives from an older man in good health. The chain links TRBV25-1 to TRBJ2-7, with TRBD1 identical over 7 bases. CDR3 in amino acids: CASSDGVYRDSYEQYF. DNA for the CDR3: TGTGCCAGCAGTGATGGAGTCTACCGGGACAGCTACGAGCAGTACTTC.